The T cell receptor (beta chain) described here comes from a study of T cell responses to AZD1222 COVID-19 vaccine. Germline V lookup: CDR1 LGHNA, CDR2 YSLEER. This CDR3 spans 14 amino acids. Deletions cut 1 base from V and 9 bases from J, with 10 bases between. The table came from immunoSEQ multiplex PCR; TCRdb's copy has only in-frame clones and leaves some out. Counted here are 97,000 or so clones, less than 90% occurring once; the ten biggest clones make up 15% to 20%. The sequencing used peripheral blood, collected on day 0 of AZD1222 vaccination. The TCR was taken from an adult in good health. The rearrangement uses TRBV4-3 and TRBJ1-6, with D perhaps TRBD1 (6 bases). This CDR3 reads CASSQGEGGSPLHF. CDR3 nucleotide sequence: TGCGCCAGCAGCCAAGGGGAGGGGGGTTCACCCCTCCACTTT.